A selection of T cell receptor beta chains follows, all from one sample in a study of cytomegalovirus exposure and HLA in healthy donors. Measured with immunoSEQ multiplex PCR; TCRdb has only the in-frame clones, and not every one. This sample has 45,000 to 60,000 clones; less than 85% occur once, and the top ten carry 8% to 8.5%. The material sequenced was PBMCs. These receptors all come from a man aged 25-40 years in good health and CMV-seropositive. The CDR3 runs from the conserved cysteine through the conserved F or W. The order of the fields is clone size, J gene, V gene, D gene, CDR3 DNA, CDR3 protein. D genes are given only for firm matches. Clone sizes are given selectively: once, few, many, or a class where the clone is expanded.

clone size: .; J gene: TRBJ2-3; V gene: TRBV4-1; D gene: .; CDR3 DNA: TGCGCCAGCAGCCGCATATTAGGGGGTATGGGCCCAGATACGCAGTATTTT; CDR3 protein: CASSRILGGMGPDTQYF
clone size: .; J gene: TRBJ2-5; V gene: TRBV5-5; D gene: .; CDR3 DNA: TGTGCCAGCAGCTTTCCCCCGGACATAGCCTTACAAGAGACCCAGTACTTC; CDR3 protein: CASSFPPDIALQETQYF
clone size: .; J gene: TRBJ1-6; V gene: TRBV28; D gene: .; CDR3 DNA: TGTGCCAGCAGTTTAGACAGGAGAAATTCACCCCTCCACTTT; CDR3 protein: CASSLDRRNSPLHF
clone size: .; J gene: TRBJ1-2; V gene: TRBV20-1; D gene: .; CDR3 DNA: TGCAGTGCCAGTACTAACTATGGCTACACCTTC; CDR3 protein: CSASTNYGYTF
clone size: .; J gene: TRBJ1-5; V gene: TRBV9; D gene: .; CDR3 DNA: TGTGCCAGCAGCGTAGGGGGACACGCTAATCAGCCCCAGCATTTT; CDR3 protein: CASSVGGHANQPQHF
clone size: .; J gene: TRBJ1-2; V gene: TRBV7-9; D gene: TRBD1; CDR3 DNA: TGTGCCAGCAGCTTAGACAGGGGGCAAAACTATGGCTACACCTTC; CDR3 protein: CASSLDRGQNYGYTF
clone size: .; J gene: TRBJ2-7; V gene: TRBV5-4; D gene: .; CDR3 DNA: TGTGCCAGCAGCTTGCCAAGCGCTCCCTACGAGCAGTACTTC; CDR3 protein: CASSLPSAPYEQYF
clone size: .; J gene: TRBJ1-6; V gene: TRBV28; D gene: TRBD1; CDR3 DNA: TGTGCCAGCAGTTTAGGCCCGACAGGGTTAGGTTCACCCCTCCACTTT; CDR3 protein: CASSLGPTGLGSPLHF
clone size: .; J gene: TRBJ2-2; V gene: TRBV11-3; D gene: TRBD2; CDR3 DNA: TGTGCCAGCAGCACCGGACTAGCGGGGTGGAACACCGGGGAGCTGTTTTTT; CDR3 protein: CASSTGLAGWNTGELFF
clone size: once; J gene: TRBJ2-7; V gene: TRBV5-4; D gene: .; CDR3 DNA: TGTGCCAGCAGCTTGGGTCGGACTACCTCCTCCTACGAGCAGTACTTC; CDR3 protein: CASSLGRTTSSYEQYF
clone size: .; J gene: TRBJ1-5; V gene: TRBV7-9; D gene: TRBD1; CDR3 DNA: TGTGCCAGCAGCTGGTCCGGGACAGGGTTTTCCCAGCATTTT; CDR3 protein: CASSWSGTGFSQHF
clone size: .; J gene: TRBJ2-3; V gene: TRBV30; D gene: TRBD2; CDR3 DNA: TGTGCCTGGGCTCTGGGGGGGGTAGGGACAGATACGCAGTATTTT; CDR3 protein: CAWALGGVGTDTQYF
clone size: .; J gene: TRBJ2-7; V gene: TRBV27; D gene: .; CDR3 DNA: TGTGCCAGCAGTTTATCCGGAGGCTACGAGCAGTACTTC; CDR3 protein: CASSLSGGYEQYF
clone size: .; J gene: TRBJ1-4; V gene: TRBV2; D gene: TRBD1; CDR3 DNA: TGTGCCAGCAGTGTGGGGACAGTAGGTGAAAAACTGTTTTTT; CDR3 protein: CASSVGTVGEKLFF
clone size: .; J gene: TRBJ2-6; V gene: TRBV18; D gene: .; CDR3 DNA: TGTGCCAGCTCACCACTCGGGATATTTTACAGCTCTGGGGCCAACGTCCTGACTTTC; CDR3 protein: CASSPLGIFYSSGANVLTF
clone size: .; J gene: TRBJ2-1; V gene: TRBV19; D gene: .; CDR3 DNA: TGTGCCAGTAGTCCGCCTGGGGGCGCCAACAATGAGCAGTTCTTC; CDR3 protein: CASSPPGGANNEQFF
clone size: .; J gene: TRBJ1-3; V gene: TRBV30; D gene: .; CDR3 DNA: TGTGCCTGGAGTGCTAAGGACAGCCATCTCTCTGGAAACACCATATATTTT; CDR3 protein: CAWSAKDSHLSGNTIYF
clone size: .; J gene: TRBJ1-6; V gene: TRBV4-1; D gene: TRBD1; CDR3 DNA: TGCGCCAGCAGCCAAGACCCGCAGGGGGGAAATTCACCCCTCCACTTT; CDR3 protein: CASSQDPQGGNSPLHF
clone size: .; J gene: TRBJ2-5; V gene: TRBV19; D gene: TRBD1; CDR3 DNA: TGTGCCAGTAGTAAGGACAGGGGCGAGACCCAGTACTTC; CDR3 protein: CASSKDRGETQYF
clone size: .; J gene: TRBJ1-6; V gene: TRBV2; D gene: .; CDR3 DNA: TGTGCCAGCATTCAGGGGCGATCGTTCTCCTATAATTCACCCCTCCACTTT; CDR3 protein: CASIQGRSFSYNSPLHF
clone size: .; J gene: TRBJ1-2; V gene: TRBV4-2; D gene: .; CDR3 DNA: TGTGCCAGCAGCCAAGATCCCGGGGAGGAACAGCGGAACTATGGCTACACCTTC; CDR3 protein: CASSQDPGEEQRNYGYTF
clone size: once; J gene: TRBJ2-7; V gene: TRBV11-2; D gene: TRBD1; CDR3 DNA: TGTGCCAGCAGCTCGATTCTGACAGGGGCCACCTACGAGCAGTACTTC; CDR3 protein: CASSSILTGATYEQYF
clone size: .; J gene: TRBJ2-7; V gene: TRBV19; D gene: .; CDR3 DNA: TGTGCCAGTAGTATAGGTAAAGGACTCTACGAGCAGTACTTC; CDR3 protein: CASSIGKGLYEQYF
clone size: .; J gene: TRBJ1-2; V gene: TRBV6-4; D gene: .; CDR3 DNA: TGTGCCAGCAGACCAAGTGGAGGGCTCTATGGCTACGCCTTC; CDR3 protein: CASRPSGGLYGYAF
clone size: .; J gene: TRBJ2-1; V gene: TRBV5-1; D gene: TRBD1; CDR3 DNA: TGCGCCAGCAGCTTTTTAGGGACAGGGGGCGATGAGCAGTTCTTC; CDR3 protein: CASSFLGTGGDEQFF
clone size: .; J gene: TRBJ2-3; V gene: TRBV5-6; D gene: TRBD2; CDR3 DNA: TGTGCCAGCAGCTTGAGGGGGACTAGCGGAAAGACAGATACGCAGTATTTT; CDR3 protein: CASSLRGTSGKTDTQYF
clone size: .; J gene: TRBJ1-2; V gene: TRBV19; D gene: TRBD1; CDR3 DNA: TGTGCCAGTAGTGCCAGACAGGGGGCGGGATACACCTTC; CDR3 protein: CASSARQGAGYTF
clone size: .; J gene: TRBJ1-1; V gene: TRBV23-1; D gene: .; CDR3 DNA: TGCGCCAGCAGTCAATCTTCAGAAGCTTTCTTT; CDR3 protein: CASSQSSEAFF
clone size: .; J gene: TRBJ1-2; V gene: TRBV7-9; D gene: .; CDR3 DNA: TGTGCCAGCAGCTTACCGAGTATTAGCTATGGCTACACCTTC; CDR3 protein: CASSLPSISYGYTF
clone size: .; J gene: TRBJ1-2; V gene: TRBV5-4; D gene: .; CDR3 DNA: TGTGCCAGCAGCTCTAGGGATTCAGCGGACTATGGCTACACCTTC; CDR3 protein: CASSSRDSADYGYTF
clone size: many; J gene: TRBJ1-3; V gene: TRBV5-1; D gene: .; CDR3 DNA: TGCGCCAGCAGCTCCCTAGGATACCCTGGAAACACCATATATTTT; CDR3 protein: CASSSLGYPGNTIYF
clone size: .; J gene: TRBJ1-5; V gene: TRBV6-5; D gene: .; CDR3 DNA: TGTGCCAGCAGGGCGTCACAGCGGAATCAGCCCCAGCATTTT; CDR3 protein: CASRASQRNQPQHF
clone size: .; J gene: TRBJ2-5; V gene: TRBV4-1; D gene: .; CDR3 DNA: TGCGCCAGCAGCCAAGATCAGAATAAAGAGACCCAGTACTTC; CDR3 protein: CASSQDQNKETQYF
clone size: .; J gene: TRBJ2-1; V gene: TRBV6-4; D gene: TRBD2; CDR3 DNA: TGTGCCAGCAGTGACTCGGGGACTAGCGGGGGGGGTGAGCAGTTCTTC; CDR3 protein: CASSDSGTSGGGEQFF
clone size: .; J gene: TRBJ2-3; V gene: TRBV14; D gene: TRBD2; CDR3 DNA: TGTGCCAGCAGCCCGGCTAGCGGGGATGCGCAGTATTTT; CDR3 protein: CASSPASGDAQYF
clone size: few; J gene: TRBJ1-6; V gene: TRBV5-6; D gene: .; CDR3 DNA: TGTGCCAGCAGCATGGGGACACCCCCACCCCTCCACTTT; CDR3 protein: CASSMGTPPPLHF
clone size: .; J gene: TRBJ2-7; V gene: TRBV6-5; D gene: .; CDR3 DNA: TGTGCCAGCAGGGGCAGGGTCTACGAGCAGTACTTC; CDR3 protein: CASRGRVYEQYF
clone size: .; J gene: TRBJ2-7; V gene: TRBV7-9; D gene: TRBD2; CDR3 DNA: TGTTCCAGCAGCATAGCTAGCGGGGGGGCCTACGAGCAGTACTTC; CDR3 protein: CSSSIASGGAYEQYF
clone size: .; J gene: TRBJ1-2; V gene: TRBV25-1; D gene: .; CDR3 DNA: TGTGCCACCAAGGGAAGGGGCTTCTATGGCTACACCTTC; CDR3 protein: CATKGRGFYGYTF
clone size: .; J gene: TRBJ2-2; V gene: TRBV5-6; D gene: TRBD2; CDR3 DNA: TGTGCCAGCAGCTTGGTTGGTAGCGGGGGGGCCCGGGAGCTGTTTTTT; CDR3 protein: CASSLVGSGGARELFF
clone size: .; J gene: TRBJ1-5; V gene: TRBV6-6; D gene: .; CDR3 DNA: TGTGCCAGCAGCCCCGGTCCCAATCAGCCCCAGCATTTT; CDR3 protein: CASSPGPNQPQHF
clone size: .; J gene: TRBJ2-7; V gene: TRBV11-2; D gene: TRBD1; CDR3 DNA: TGTGCCAGCAGCTTAGTGCGGACAGGCCACTACGAGCAGTACTTC; CDR3 protein: CASSLVRTGHYEQYF
clone size: .; J gene: TRBJ1-1; V gene: TRBV14; D gene: TRBD1; CDR3 DNA: TGTGCCAGCAGCCCACAGGGGGCAAAGGGAAGGGAGACTGAAGCTTTCTTT; CDR3 protein: CASSPQGAKGRETEAFF
clone size: .; J gene: TRBJ2-5; V gene: TRBV9; D gene: TRBD1; CDR3 DNA: TGTGCCAGCAGCCCAACGGGGACAGGGAAGGAGACCCAGTACTTC; CDR3 protein: CASSPTGTGKETQYF
clone size: .; J gene: TRBJ2-6; V gene: TRBV5-4; D gene: TRBD1; CDR3 DNA: TGTGCCAGCAGCTTGGGGGACAGGGGTTTAGGTTCTGGGGCCAACGTCCTGACTTTC; CDR3 protein: CASSLGDRGLGSGANVLTF
clone size: .; J gene: TRBJ1-5; V gene: TRBV12-5; D gene: TRBD1; CDR3 DNA: TGTGCTAGTGCCCCGGACAGGGTTTACCTTTTTTACAATCAGCCCCAGCATTTT; CDR3 protein: CASAPDRVYLFYNQPQHF
clone size: .; J gene: TRBJ2-7; V gene: TRBV15; D gene: .; CDR3 DNA: TGTGCCACCAGCAGAACCCTTACCGGTTCAGCGGTCTACGAGCAGTACTTC; CDR3 protein: CATSRTLTGSAVYEQYF
clone size: few; J gene: TRBJ2-6; V gene: TRBV5-1; D gene: .; CDR3 DNA: TGCGCCAGCAGCTTGACAGCCTCTGGGGCCAACGTCCTGACTTTC; CDR3 protein: CASSLTASGANVLTF
clone size: .; J gene: TRBJ1-1; V gene: TRBV9; D gene: .; CDR3 DNA: TGTGCCAGCAGCAGGGAGGGGGGAACTTGGTCTGAAGCTTTCTTT; CDR3 protein: CASSREGGTWSEAFF
clone size: .; J gene: TRBJ2-5; V gene: TRBV5-1; D gene: TRBD2; CDR3 DNA: TGCGCCAGCAGTCTGATATCATCGGGGGGGCAGGAGACCCAGTACTTC; CDR3 protein: CASSLISSGGQETQYF
clone size: .; J gene: TRBJ2-5; V gene: TRBV28; D gene: TRBD2; CDR3 DNA: TGTGCCAGCAGTTTAGTTGGGGCTAGCGGGGGGGAGACCCAGTACTTC; CDR3 protein: CASSLVGASGGETQYF
clone size: .; J gene: TRBJ2-5; V gene: TRBV7-9; D gene: .; CDR3 DNA: TGTGCCAGCAGCTTACGGCCAGGTGGTGAGACCCAGTACTTC; CDR3 protein: CASSLRPGGETQYF
clone size: .; J gene: TRBJ1-5; V gene: TRBV4-1; D gene: .; CDR3 DNA: TGCGCCAGCAGCCAAGATGGGGGCAGGGGCAATCAGCCCCAGCATTTT; CDR3 protein: CASSQDGGRGNQPQHF
clone size: .; J gene: TRBJ2-3; V gene: TRBV10-3; D gene: .; CDR3 DNA: TGTGCCATCAGTGAGCCCTCGGTGTGGGGGGGCACAGATACGCAGTATTTT; CDR3 protein: CAISEPSVWGGTDTQYF
clone size: .; J gene: TRBJ2-2; V gene: TRBV2; D gene: .; CDR3 DNA: TGTGCCAGCAGTGAAGCGCGGCTTAACACCGGGGAGCTGTTTTTT; CDR3 protein: CASSEARLNTGELFF
clone size: .; J gene: TRBJ2-1; V gene: TRBV9; D gene: .; CDR3 DNA: TGTGCCAGCAGCGTGACGGGGTACAATGAGCAGTTCTTC; CDR3 protein: CASSVTGYNEQFF
clone size: .; J gene: TRBJ1-2; V gene: TRBV6-5; D gene: .; CDR3 DNA: TGTGCCAGCAGTAAACAGGGCCCCGGGAATGGCTACACCTTC; CDR3 protein: CASSKQGPGNGYTF
clone size: .; J gene: TRBJ1-1; V gene: TRBV27; D gene: .; CDR3 DNA: TGTGCCAGCAGTTTATCCCCAACAGGAGAAGCTTTCTTT; CDR3 protein: CASSLSPTGEAFF
clone size: .; J gene: TRBJ1-2; V gene: TRBV27; D gene: .; CDR3 DNA: TGTGCCAGCAGTTTCTCCAGGGACTATGGCTACACCTTC; CDR3 protein: CASSFSRDYGYTF